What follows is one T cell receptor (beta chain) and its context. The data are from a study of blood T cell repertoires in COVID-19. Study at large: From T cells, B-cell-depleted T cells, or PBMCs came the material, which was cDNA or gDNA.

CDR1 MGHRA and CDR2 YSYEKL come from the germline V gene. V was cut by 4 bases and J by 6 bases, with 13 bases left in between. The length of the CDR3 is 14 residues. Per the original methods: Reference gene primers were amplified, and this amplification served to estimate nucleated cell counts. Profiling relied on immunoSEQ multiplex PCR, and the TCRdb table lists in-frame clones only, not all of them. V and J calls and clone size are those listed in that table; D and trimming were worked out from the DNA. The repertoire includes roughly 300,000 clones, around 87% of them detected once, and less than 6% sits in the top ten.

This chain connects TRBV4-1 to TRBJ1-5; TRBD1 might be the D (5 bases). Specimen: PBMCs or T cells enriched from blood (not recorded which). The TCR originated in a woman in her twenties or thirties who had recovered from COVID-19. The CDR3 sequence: CASSPVRQGQPQHF. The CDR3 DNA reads TGCGCCAGCAGCCCGGTGAGGCAGGGTCAGCCCCAGCATTTT.